Presented here are 32 T cell receptor beta chains from one specimen sequenced in a study of spatial heterogeneity in lung cancer. General study findings and limits: The study found that expanded intratumoral alpha and beta TCR counts tracked tumor mutation counts.

Noted time point: sample taken at primary tumor resection. Antigen specificity for these receptors is unknown. TCRdb reprocessed the 5' RACE reads via MiXCR and lists one record per CDR3 protein. This table has around 11,000 distinct CDR3 sequences, roughly 7.9% appearing once. Sequencing was performed on lung tumor tissue, taken at surgery. Receptors originate from a female donor with early-stage non-small cell lung cancer.

By frequency in the sample, this clonotype is medium-sized (0.01 to 0.1%). The gene calls are TRBV5-5 and TRBJ1-1; D is uncertain. Trimming left V 2 bases short and J 1 base short, with 12 bases between. The CDR3 length is 15 residues. Per germline, CDR1 SGHKS and CDR2 YYEKEE (reference sequence). The DNA for the CDR3 is TGTGCCAGCAGCTTAAGTCTCGTGAAGAACACTGAAGCTTTCTTT. It codes for CASSLSLVKNTEAFF.

This clonotype has more than one count but fewer than ten. This chain links TRBV5-5 with TRBJ2-6; no clear D gene. Germline CDR1 reads SGHKS; CDR2 reads YYEKEE (reference sequence). With 1 base removed from V and 0 bases from J, the gap between germline ends came to 5 bases. CDR3 size: 15 residues. The CDR3 reads CASSLLLSGANVLTF. CDR3 DNA: TGTGCCAGCAGCTTGTTACTCTCTGGGGCCAACGTCCTGACTTTC.

The sample holds many counts of this clonotype. The chain uses TRBV12-3 or TRBV12-4 and TRBJ2-7, with D tentatively TRBD1 (6 bases). This CDR3 is built from 16 residues. Trimming removed 7 bases at V and 3 bases at J, with 22 bases between. In nucleotides, the CDR3 is TGTGCCAGCACCCCGCGGTGGGGGTGGGGACACTACGAGCAGTACTTC. Encoded protein: CASTPRWGWGHYEQYF.

In this sample, this clonotype turned up many times. The chain is built from TRBV15 and TRBJ1-1, with D possibly being TRBD1 (6 bases). There are 14 residues in the CDR3. V lost 3 bases to trimming and J lost 0 bases, with 8 bases between them. Germline V gives CDR1 LNHNV, CDR2 YYDKDF (reference sequence). The CDR3 DNA follows: TGTGCCACCAGCAGGGACAGATTGAACACTGAAGCTTTCTTT. Protein: CATSRDRLNTEAFF. The whole variable domain, remainder taken from reference TRBV15 and TRBJ1-1, is DAMVIQNPRYQVTQFGKPVTLSCSQTLNHNVMYWYQQKSSQAPKLLFHYYDKDFNNEADTPDNFQSRRPNTSFCFLDIRSPGLGDTAMYLCATSRDRLNTEAFFGQGTRLTVV.

By sample share, this clonotype is medium-sized. The rearrangement joins TRBV20-1 to TRBJ2-7; 10 nucleotides match TRBD1. After removal of 5 bases from V and 2 bases from J, the junction contained 9 bases not matched to a gene. The length of the CDR3 is 15 residues. Per germline, CDR1 DFQATT and CDR2 SNEGSKA (reference sequence). This CDR3 reads CSAFDPGQGTYEQYF. The DNA of the CDR3 is TGCAGTGCTTTTGACCCGGGACAGGGGACCTACGAGCAGTACTTC.

This clonotype came up many times. The rearrangement joins TRBV11-3 to TRBJ2-1; D call uncertain. V was clipped by 4 bases and J by 6 bases, with 10 bases between them. CDR1 and CDR2 (germline): SGHNT, YENEEA. CDR3 length: 13 residues. The CDR3 reads CASSSPWGNEQFF. The CDR3 DNA is TGTGCCAGCAGCTCCCCTTGGGGCAATGAGCAGTTCTTC.

This clonotype was recorded a few times. The chain is built from TRBV6-6 and TRBJ2-3; D perhaps matches TRBD1 (5 bases). The germline V gene encodes CDR1 MNHNY and CDR2 SVGAGI (reference sequence). V dropped 6 bases and J dropped 2 bases, with 18 bases sitting between them. The CDR3 totals 16 residues. In nucleotides, the CDR3 is TGTGCCAGCAGCCCTCGTCCGACAGCGATCACAGATACGCAGTATTTT. This sequence encodes CASSPRPTAITDTQYF.

This clonotype counts as medium-sized. In DNA, the CDR3 is TGTGCCAGCAGCGGACTAGCGGGGGGCTCCTACGAGCAGTACTTC. This gives the protein CASSGLAGGSYEQYF. The rearrangement uses TRBV2 and TRBJ2-7; 14 positions agree with TRBD2. The CDR3 spans 15 residues. Germline CDR1 SNHLY, CDR2 FYNNEI. Trimming took 6 bases from V and 0 from J; bases not matched to a gene: 1. The whole variable domain, remainder taken from reference TRBV2 and TRBJ2-7, is EPEVTQTPSHQVTQMGQEVILRCVPISNHLYFYWYRQILGQKVEFLVSFYNNEISEKSEIFDDQFSVERPDGSNFTLKIRSTKLEDSAMYFCASSGLAGGSYEQYFGPGTRLTVT.

Many counts were recorded for this clonotype. The chain has TRBV24-1 and TRBJ1-1, with a possible D match to TRBD1 (6 bases). This CDR3 region has 11 residues. The V end lost 3 bases, the J end lost 11 bases, and 9 bases lay between the germline ends. Germline CDR1 reads KGHDR; CDR2 reads SFDVKD. CDR3 loop: CATSDGTSAFF. The CDR3 nucleotides read TGTGCCACCAGTGATGGGACATCCGCTTTCTTT.

The table lists this clonotype with many counts. This chain connects TRBV28 to TRBJ1-2; TRBD1 is a possible D gene (6 bases). The germline V gene encodes CDR1 MDHEN and CDR2 SYDVKM. The CDR3 covers 13 residues. V was cut by 7 bases and J by 5 bases, with 14 bases left in between. This CDR3 reads CASTLGGGYGYTF. For the CDR3, the DNA is TGTGCCAGCACCTTAGGAGGGGGGTATGGCTACACCTTC.

This clonotype was counted ten times or more. This chain links TRBV27 with TRBJ1-2; a possible D gene is TRBD1 (6 bases). The length of the CDR3 is 15 residues. CDR1 is MNHEY, CDR2 SMNVEV, per germline (reference sequence). V gave up 5 bases and J gave up 2 bases, with 15 bases separating them. The CDR3 DNA sequence: TGTGCCAGCAGTCCACGCAGGGGTCTAAACTATGGCTACACCTTC. This translates into CASSPRRGLNYGYTF.

Many counts were recorded for this clonotype. The rearrangement joins TRBV4-2 to TRBJ1-1; D is perhaps TRBD1 (6 bases). Germline V CDR1 and CDR2: LGHNA, YNFKEQ. This CDR3 spans 17 amino acids. V gave up 1 base and J gave up 8 bases, with 23 bases separating them. CDR3 protein: CASSQGRVTGTRAEAFF. The CDR3 DNA reads as TGTGCCAGCAGCCAAGGAAGGGTGACAGGAACACGGGCCGAAGCTTTCTTT.

This clonotype was counted many times. This chain uses TRBV20-1 with TRBJ2-5; 7 positions agree with TRBD1. This CDR3 comprises 13 residues. The V gene end was trimmed by 6 bases and the J gene end by 2 bases; junction bases not matched to a gene: 6. Germline CDR1 and CDR2: DFQATT and SNEGSKA (reference sequence). Here the CDR3 reads CSAPRDSQETQYF. The CDR3 DNA is TGCAGTGCCCCCCGGGACAGTCAAGAGACCCAGTACTTC.

This clonotype was seen repeatedly, ten times or more. This chain connects TRBV18 to TRBJ2-4; D might be TRBD1 (5 bases). Trimming took off 4 bases at V and 3 bases at J, with 19 bases between the two ends. The germline V gene encodes CDR1 KGHSH and CDR2 LQKENI. The length of the CDR3 is 17 residues. CDR3 in amino acids: CASSQVQTEGVKNIQYF. The CDR3 DNA reads TGTGCCAGCTCACAAGTTCAGACAGAAGGGGTCAAAAACATTCAGTACTTC.

The chain combines TRBV2 with TRBJ2-5; TRBD1 might be the D (5 bases). The CDR3 runs to 13 residues. The germline V and J ends were trimmed by 1 base and 12 bases, with 15 bases remaining between them. In germline, CDR1 is SNHLY, CDR2 FYNNEI. CDR3 in amino acids: CASSEDLAGIKYF. The CDR3 DNA reads TGTGCCAGCAGTGAAGATCTCGCAGGGATAAAGTACTTC.

This clonotype has at least ten counts. The chain uses TRBV7-2 and TRBJ2-4; a possible D gene is TRBD2 (5 bases). CDR3 size: 15 residues. The ends were cut back, 5 bases at V and 5 bases at J, with 16 bases in the middle. Germline CDR1 SGHTA, CDR2 FQGNSA. CDR3 sequence reads: CASSPVGSVQNIQYF. CDR3 coding DNA: TGTGCCAGCAGCCCCGTGGGGAGCGTCCAAAACATTCAGTACTTC.

This clonotype was seen a handful of times. The V call is TRBV20-1, the J call TRBJ2-3; 8 nucleotides align to TRBD2. Germline-derived CDR1 and CDR2 are DFQATT and SNEGSKA (reference sequence). The CDR3 runs 15 residues. After removal of 5 bases from V and 2 bases from J, the junction contained 9 bases not matched to a gene. In DNA form, the CDR3 reads TGCAGTGCTGACGGCGCGGGGGGATCCACAGATACGCAGTATTTT. It yields the protein CSADGAGGSTDTQYF.

This clonotype was seen ten or more times. The CDR3 spells CASSLNRNSIQYF. In DNA form, the CDR3 reads TGTGCCAGCAGCTTGAACAGAAACAGCATTCAGTACTTC. V usage is TRBV7-2 and J usage is TRBJ2-4, with no clear D. V was trimmed by 3 bases and J by 9 bases, leaving 12 bases between them. The V gene's germline CDR1 is SGHTA and CDR2 FQGNSA. The CDR3 length is 13 residues.

This clonotype was observed many times. V and J are TRBV18 and TRBJ2-7; D possibly corresponds to TRBD2 (6 bases). This CDR3 contains 14 residues. The V gene lost 0 bases and the J gene lost 6 bases, with 12 bases spanning the gap. The germline V gene has CDR1 KGHSH and CDR2 LQKENI. The CDR3 protein is CASSPPAAGPEQYF. In DNA, the CDR3 is TGTGCCAGCTCACCACCGGCTGCGGGGCCCGAGCAGTACTTC.

In this sample, this clonotype is medium-sized. The chain is built from TRBV20-1 and TRBJ2-1; 8 positions match TRBD1. The junction had 8 bases not matched to a gene; V was cut back by 6 bases and J by 10 bases. CDR3 length: 12 residues. CDR1 is DFQATT, CDR2 SNEGSKA, per germline (reference sequence). Here the CDR3 DNA reads TGCAGTGCAACGGACAGGGTGAGAGAGCAGTTCTTC. It encodes CSATDRVREQFF.

This clonotype was found many times. The chain joins TRBV3-1 to TRBJ2-3, with 15 bases lining up with TRBD2. The CDR3 is made up of 21 amino acids. Germline CDR1 and CDR2: LGHDT and YNNKEL (reference sequence). The J segment lost 1 base and the V segment lost 0 bases, leaving 11 bases of the junction unmatched. For the CDR3, the DNA is TGTGCCAGCAGCCAAGATCTCGGACTAGCGGGGGGGGCTGACGGCACAGATACGCAGTATTTT. Translation gives CASSQDLGLAGGADGTDTQYF.

Judged by abundance, this clonotype is medium-sized. This rearrangement joins TRBV7-2 to TRBJ2-7, with 9 bases aligning to TRBD1. V was pared by 1 base and J by 3 bases, with 10 bases of the junction left unmatched. CDR3 size: 17 residues. The germline gives CDR1 SGHTA, CDR2 FQGNSA. The CDR3, as DNA: TGTGCCAGCAGCTTAGTCCGGACAGGGGCCAACTTCTACGAGCAGTACTTC. Its translation: CASSLVRTGANFYEQYF.

Only a few counts were recorded for this clonotype. This chain joins TRBV5-6 and TRBJ2-1, with a possible D match to TRBD2 (5 bases). V was cut by 3 bases and J by 0 bases, with 16 bases left in between. CDR3 length: 17 residues. Germline assignment: CDR1 SGHDT and CDR2 YYEEEE. The CDR3 DNA reads TGTGCCAGCAGCTCCCTAGCCGGGTGGAGCTCCTACAATGAGCAGTTCTTC. Translation gives CASSSLAGWSSYNEQFF.

In this sample, this clonotype turned up many times. This chain connects TRBV12-5 to TRBJ2-1; either TRBD1 or TRBD2 may fit D (6 bases each). With 5 bases removed from V and 6 bases from J, the gap between germline ends came to 17 bases. CDR3 size: 15 residues. Germline V CDR1 and CDR2: LGHNT, FRNRAP. CDR3 in amino acids: CASGLTGALGNEQFF. Written as DNA, the CDR3 is TGTGCTAGTGGTCTGACGGGGGCTCTGGGCAATGAGCAGTTCTTC.

In its sample, this clonotype is medium-sized. The rearrangement uses TRBV2 and TRBJ2-2; 9 nucleotides match TRBD1. Germline CDR1 and CDR2: SNHLY and FYNNEI. V dropped 6 bases and J dropped 6; count of bases not matched to a gene: 8. The CDR3 covers 15 residues. The CDR3 loop is CASRADRGVAGELFF. Here the CDR3 DNA reads TGTGCCAGCAGGGCGGACAGGGGCGTCGCCGGGGAGCTGTTTTTT.

Notes on this clonotype: The junction and the germline gene differ at one end; a read error may be behind it. This chain connects TRBV6-1 to TRBJ1-2, with D tentatively TRBD1 (5 bases). CDR1 and CDR2 from the germline V gene are MNHNS and SASEGT. This CDR3 contains 14 residues. This CDR3 reads CTSTERGASYGYTF. Here the CDR3 DNA reads TGTACCAGCACCGAACGGGGCGCTTCCTATGGCTACACCTTC.

The sample holds a few counts of this clonotype. J is TRBJ2-1 and V is TRBV7-2; 8 bases match TRBD1. In germline, CDR1 is SGHTA, CDR2 FQGNSA. The length of the CDR3 is 16 residues. Losses at the gene ends were 4 bases for V and 5 bases for J; bases not matched to a gene: 10. The CDR3 sequence is CASSSWTGKGHNEQFF. The CDR3 DNA reads TGTGCCAGCAGCTCATGGACAGGGAAGGGTCACAATGAGCAGTTCTTC.

V gene TRBV24-1 combines with J gene TRBJ1-5, with D uncertain. Germline V gene data show CDR1 as KGHDR and CDR2 as SFDVKD. The germline V and J ends were trimmed by 4 bases and 6 bases, with 12 bases remaining between them. The CDR3 is 14 amino acids. The CDR3, as DNA: TGTGCCACCAGTGACCCAGCAGGCGCTCAGCCCCAGCATTTT. As protein: CATSDPAGAQPQHF.

This clonotype was counted at least ten times. One junction end disagrees with the germline gene, perhaps due to a read error. The chain carries TRBV4-3 and TRBJ2-1; tentative D call: TRBD2 (5 bases). The length of the CDR3 is 17 residues. CDR1 is LGHNA, CDR2 YSLEER, per germline. CDR3 in amino acids: CASSQDFNGVTYSEQFF. The CDR3 DNA is TGCGCCAGCAGCCAAGATTTTAACGGGGTCACCTACAGTGAGCAGTTCTTC.

On this clonotype itself: This may stem from a read error, because a much larger clone lies one nucleotide away. The chain carries TRBV6-2 or TRBV6-3 and TRBJ2-5; TRBD1 might be the D (6 bases). This CDR3 comprises 14 residues. Germline CDR1 is MNHEY and CDR2 is SVGEGT. CDR3 loop: CASSLASSRGTRYF. CDR3 nucleotides: TGTGCCAGCAGCCTTGCCAGCTCGAGGGGGACCCGGTACTTC.

The sample holds many counts of this clonotype. This chain connects TRBV5-1 to TRBJ2-1; weak D call: TRBD2 (6 bases). Trimming took 2 bases from V and 0 from J, leaving 15 bases between them. The CDR3 has 17 amino acids. Germline-derived CDR1 and CDR2 are SGHRS and YFSETQ. CDR3 in DNA: TGCGCCAGCAGCTTATACAGCGGACTACCCTCCTACAATGAGCAGTTCTTC. Translated, it gives CASSLYSGLPSYNEQFF. The variable domain in full, with the rest retrieved from reference TRBV5-1 and TRBJ2-1, is KAGVTQTPRYLIKTRGQQVTLSCSPISGHRSVSWYQQTPGQGLQFLFEYFSETQRNKGNFPGRFSGRQFSNSRSEMNVSTLELGDSALYLCASSLYSGLPSYNEQFFGPGTRLTVL.

This clonotype was seen ten or more times. The chain joins TRBV11-2 to TRBJ1-1; tentatively, D is TRBD1 (5 bases). V gave up 4 bases and J gave up 0 bases, with 15 bases separating them. Germline V gives CDR1 SGHAT, CDR2 FQNNGV. The CDR3 loop spans 16 amino acids. In nucleotides, the CDR3 is TGTGCCAGCAGCTCCATCGGCCGGGGCATGAACACTGAAGCTTTCTTT. Residues: CASSSIGRGMNTEAFF.